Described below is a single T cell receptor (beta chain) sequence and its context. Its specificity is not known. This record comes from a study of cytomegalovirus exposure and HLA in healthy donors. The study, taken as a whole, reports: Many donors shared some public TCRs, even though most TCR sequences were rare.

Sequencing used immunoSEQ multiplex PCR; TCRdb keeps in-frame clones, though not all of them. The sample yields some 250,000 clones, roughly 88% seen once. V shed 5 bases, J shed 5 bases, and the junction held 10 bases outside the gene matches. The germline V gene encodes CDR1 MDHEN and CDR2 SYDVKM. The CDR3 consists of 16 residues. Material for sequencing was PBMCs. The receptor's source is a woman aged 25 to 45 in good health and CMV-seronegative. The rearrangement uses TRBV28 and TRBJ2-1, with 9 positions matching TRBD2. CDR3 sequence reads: CASSLQLAGPNNEQFF. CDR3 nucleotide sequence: TGTGCCAGCAGTCTACAACTAGCGGGTCCCAACAATGAGCAGTTCTTC.